This T cell receptor beta chain was observed in a study of cytomegalovirus exposure and HLA in healthy donors (TCRdb year 2017). About the full investigation: In an earlier analysis of fewer than 750 of the donors, roughly 300 Gb of sequence data and some 100 million unique TCR beta sequences from roughly 200 million T cells were reported. An early release covering 500 to 750 HLA-typed donors comprised approximately 300 gigabases of sequencing data and tens of millions of unique TCR sequences. Among the 398 genotyped donors, approximately 77% belonged to the genetic ancestry cluster associated with self-reported Caucasian donors. The study was designed to test whether signatures of past pathogen exposure could be identified by cataloging public T cell receptors. Using immunosequencing, the study profiled T cell repertoires from about 620 subjects and related those repertoires to cytomegalovirus serostatus. A separate validation cohort of over a hundred different subjects was used in addition to the roughly 670-subject first cohort. High-throughput TCR immunosequencing, statistical association of individual TCRs with disease status, and machine learning were combined to predict cytomegalovirus infection status. To study patterns of TCR occurrence, a later analysis re-analyzed previously published TCR beta repertoires from 600 to 750 donors and added high-resolution HLA genotyping. Rather than using new phenotypic data, the later analysis identified candidate immune exposures from TCR beta sequences and from how often those sequences occurred across donors. An earlier analysis of around 640 of the donors used high-throughput TCR beta sequencing to judge whether each TCR beta V gene segment behaved as functional or pseudogenic. Donor age, sex, ethnicity and CMV serostatus were collected together with the repertoire data. In a later genetic analysis, genome-wide SNP genotypes for about 55% of the roughly 700 donors were used, and that subset was treated as a discovery cohort. Every repertoire in the discovery cohort had been generated on one and the same sequencing platform. Both class I and class II loci were covered by HLA typing, at four-digit resolution. The number of typed donors differed by locus: 629-630 for A, B, C, DRB1 and DQB1; approximately 520 for DQA1; roughly 600 for DPA1; and roughly 490 for DPB1. Roughly 5 DR-DQ haplotypes were treated as single units for association and clustering because of strong linkage in the cohort. Across around 400 genotyped donors of the cohort, an average of approximately 220,000 unique TCR beta nucleotide sequences per donor were sequenced, and roughly 20% of those sequences were non-productive.

What the work shows at the level of the full study, not this receptor alone: In a later analysis, HLA-associated TCR beta chains showed more clonal expansion and lower generation probabilities than non-associated chains that were equally common. Correlated functional status among segregating V segments might reflect linkage disequilibrium, but an unknown experimental factor could not be ruled out. According to a later analysis, TCR association rates differed among HLA loci, with DRB1 alleles showing the most associated TCRs and HLA-C alleles showing the fewest. A group of highly shared sequence variants was considered likely to be a technical artifact of the sequencing pipeline. A further reported finding was that TCR beta sequences accurately predicted the HLA-A and HLA-B alleles for most subjects in the first cohort. According to a later analysis, most CMV-associated TCR beta chains appeared to be HLA-restricted, and the HLA associations seemed to be driven largely by CMV exposure. Presence/absence analyses assumed roughly uniform sequencing depth across donors, an assumption that may not hold. CMV serostatus was the only immune exposure information available for the cohort. Some IMGT-functional V segments, including TRBV6-2 and TRBV6-3, could not be told apart with the 87-base-pair reads, so those segments were excluded. In vitro tests confirmed that a few of the cytomegalovirus-associated TCR beta chains recognize cytomegalovirus antigens. Across donors, most TCR sequences were observed very rarely, whereas some public TCRs were present in many individuals. The cohort was sequenced for TCR beta chains only, and without alpha or paired-chain data the features that could be detected were limited. The classifier was reported to diagnose cytomegalovirus status with high specificity and sensitivity in both the original and validation cohorts. In a later analysis, around 17,000 TCR beta sequences were associated with specific HLA alleles at a false discovery rate of 0.05. Because HLA typing was missing for some donors at each locus, association tests included only the typed subset. According to a later genetic analysis, donors in an Asian-associated ancestry cluster had fewer N-insertions in productive TCRs than the approximately 630-donor mean. Assigning TCR associations to individual alleles was difficult when HLA alleles, especially DR and DQ, strongly co-occurred. Over 15 rarely observed V segments, including chromosome 9 orphons, were excluded from the earlier analysis of some 590 of the donors because counts were too low. The study gave a list of about 170 TCR beta chains associated with cytomegalovirus. Several of the top co-occurrence clusters appeared to be linked to parvovirus B19, influenza, CMV and Epstein-Barr virus, according to a later analysis. V-gene and J-gene trimming of TCR beta chains was associated with a missense DCLRE1C variant in a later genetic analysis, and the association was replicated in an independent cohort. The authors suggested that the approach could potentially be generalized to other disease states and immunological phenotypes. Broadly in line with IMGT annotations, most TCR beta V segments showed up in productive rearrangements about 87% or about 30% of the time in an earlier analysis of approximately 600 of the donors.

About this clone itself: Its antigen has not been determined.

Library prep was done by the immunoSEQ multiplex PCR assay. A mixture of 60 forward primers for TCR Vbeta segments and 13 reverse primers for TCR Jbeta segments was used in the multiplex PCR. A multiplex PCR assay on genomic DNA amplified the CDR3 region of rearranged TCR beta genes. Amplified TCR beta libraries were sequenced as 87-base-pair reads on the Illumina HiSeq System. As for the authors' bioinformatics: A later analysis tallied 70 million to 100 million unique TCR beta chains across the approximately 670 repertoires, and about 10 million of those chains were shared by two or more donors. Raw reads were error-corrected and collapsed into unique sequences by a nearest-neighbor algorithm in which closely related sequences were merged to remove PCR and sequencing errors. To assign V, D and J gene segments, CDR3 sequences were aligned to IMGT reference sequences. For a sequence to be retained, a match of at least six nucleotides was required to both a V gene segment and a J gene segment. A rearrangement counted as productive if the CDR3 had no stop codons and remained in frame with V and J, and every other rearrangement counted as non-productive. Following IMGT convention, CDR3 was defined as the stretch from the second conserved V-encoded cysteine up to the conserved J-encoded phenylalanine. Sequences without an unambiguous match to a single V gene segment were excluded from the earlier analysis of about 600 of the donors. An earlier analysis of around 600 of the donors classified V segments as functional when productive rearrangements were above 56.7% and as segregating when the standard deviation between donors was above 5%. A statistical classification framework was built to diagnose cytomegalovirus status from the catalog of TCR beta chain sequences. In a later analysis, TCR nucleotide sequences were compared against IMGT/GENE-DB human TR gene sequences so that V and J genes could be assigned. Using the TCRdist pipeline, a later analysis assigned CDR3 sequences along with most-parsimonious VDJ recombination scenarios. A later analysis defined each TCR beta chain by its CDR3 amino acid sequence plus V-gene family, and excluded reads lacking a unique V-gene family. As a way to deal with suspected cross-contamination and a sequencing artifact, a later analysis dropped 450 to 600 nucleotide sequences that were highly shared and had low generation probability. In a later analysis, a clonal expansion index was calculated for each public chain from normalized within-repertoire ranks of inferred template counts. In a later analysis, generation probabilities were computed with a VDJ recombination model fitted to out-of-frame rearrangements, and the resulting probabilities were checked against IGoR. Hypergeometric tests were used in a later analysis to score TCR-TCR, TCR-HLA and TCR-CMV co-occurrence, with a repertoire-size bias correction applied to the TCR pairs. In a later analysis, false discovery rates were estimated by permuting HLA or CMV assignments 20 times. In a later analysis, co-occurring TCRs were grouped with DBSCAN, and TCRdist sequence similarity was added when clustering was performed within HLA-allele-positive subsets. Repertoires with fewer than 30,000 or more than 120,000 public chains were left out of co-occurrence clustering, as were a handful of repertoires with anomalous nucleotide sharing. Sourced from immuneACCESS, this table was stored by TCRdb with only in-frame sequences that have V and J called. A share of the clones is absent; for the studies checked, an unresolved V gene accounts for under half, and the remainder has no known explanation. The DNA was the basis for D and trimming; V, J and clone size are from that table. The sample's clone listing holds roughly 120,000 clones. The ten largest clones represent around 6.5% of the sample.

The cohort was made up of 666 healthy bone marrow donors. At the time of sampling, every cohort member was nominally healthy, though immune exposures that went unrecorded were likely present. The donor tested CMV seropositive and was one of the 289 seropositive cohort members. Every donor gave a peripheral blood sample, and the peripheral blood mononuclear cells from that sample were used for TCR beta sequencing. Genomic DNA extraction from the blood cell samples was performed with the Qiagen DNeasy Blood Extraction Kit. Including cysteine and phenylalanine, the CDR3 has 14 amino acids. The read is trimmed to its CDR3 DNA, 42 bases read in frame from base 1. Here V drops 3 bases and J drops 2 bases, and the junction holds 1 base not matched to any gene. CDR1 and CDR2 are read off the germline V gene as KGHSH and LQKENI.

The source is a man between 35 and 55 years old in good health and CMV-seropositive. The sequencing input was PBMCs. The chain is assembled from TRBV18 and TRBJ2-7, and 10 junction bases match TRBD1. The DNA is as follows: TGTGCCAGCTCACCGGGACAGGGGACCTACGAGCAGTACTTC. It encodes CASSPGQGTYEQYF.